Shown below are 7 T cell receptor beta chains from a single sample sequenced in a study of blood T cells in healthy people across ages. The second PCR ran about 7 to 12 cycles with a sample-barcoded 5' primer and J-beta primers. Each CDR3 protein is one row after TCRdb ran MiXCR on the 5' RACE reads. The table shows approximately 1.5 million distinct CDR3 sequences, with about 35% occurring only once. Sequences were obtained from blood. The source of these receptors is a young woman in good health.

The sample holds many counts of this clonotype. The chain uses TRBV9 and TRBJ2-1, with D uncertain. CDR3 size: 11 residues. CDR1 is SGDLS, CDR2 YYNGEE, per germline. Trimming stripped 0 bases from V and 9 bases from J, with 4 bases between. The CDR3 nucleotides are TGTGCCAGCAGCGTAGCTGGTGAGCAGTTCTTC. This encodes CASSVAGEQFF.

V is TRBV15 and J is TRBJ1-2; D not certain. V gave up 0 bases and J gave up 7 bases, with 15 bases separating them. Germline CDR1 is LNHNV and CDR2 is YYDKDF (reference sequence). The CDR3 runs to 15 residues. In DNA form, the CDR3 reads TGTGCCACCAGCAGAGATTGGAACCCGTTATCTGGCTACACCTTC. As protein: CATSRDWNPLSGYTF.

In this sample, this clonotype turned up a few times. This chain connects TRBV6-2 or TRBV6-3 to TRBJ2-2; D perhaps matches TRBD2 (5 bases). Trimming shortened V by 2 bases and J by 1 base, and 8 bases separated the two germline ends. The CDR3 has 15 residues. Germline assignment: CDR1 MNHEY and CDR2 SVGEGT. The chain's CDR3 is CASSYLSGNTGELFF. Here the CDR3 DNA reads TGTGCCAGCAGTTACCTGAGCGGGAACACCGGGGAGCTGTTTTTT.

This clonotype has only a few counts. The chain recombines TRBV7-9 with TRBJ2-3; D not certain. The CDR3 totals 14 residues. Germline V gives CDR1 SEHNR, CDR2 FQNEAQ (reference sequence). V was clipped by 4 bases and J by 2 bases, with 10 bases between them. CDR3 sequence reads: CASSSPSYTDTQYF. The CDR3 DNA sequence: TGTGCCAGCAGCTCACCATCTTACACAGATACGCAGTATTTT.

In its sample, this clonotype was seen once. The chain is built from TRBV5-1 and TRBJ1-1; a weak D match, TRBD1 (6 bases). The ends were cut back, 4 bases at V and 1 base at J, with 11 bases in the middle. The CDR3 covers 14 residues. The germline V gene has CDR1 SGHRS and CDR2 YFSETQ. Here the CDR3 DNA reads TGCGCCAGCAGCCAGGACAGCACGAACACTGAAGCTTTCTTT. This gives the protein CASSQDSTNTEAFF.

This clonotype appeared a few times. The CDR3 bases are TGTGCCAGCAGTGAACGGGTCACAGATACGCAGTATTTT. This translates into CASSERVTDTQYF. The chain carries TRBV25-1 and TRBJ2-3; no clear D. Germline-derived CDR1 and CDR2 are MGHDK and SYGVNS. V dropped 2 bases and J dropped 2 bases, with 5 bases sitting between them. The CDR3 has 13 amino acids.

This clonotype was observed a handful of times. The chain joins TRBV6-5 to TRBJ2-1, with 7 bases aligning to TRBD2. From germline, CDR1 is MNHEY and CDR2 SVGAGI. J lost 2 bases, V lost 0 bases, and 4 bases had no gene match. The CDR3 sequence is 16 residues long. Written as DNA, the CDR3 is TGTGCCAGCAGTTACTCTGGGGGGGTGGCCTACAATGAGCAGTTCTTC. Encoded protein: CASSYSGGVAYNEQFF.